This paragraph reports one TCR beta chain. The sample belongs to a study of T cells in Graves' hyperthyroidism and ophthalmopathy. Germline CDR1 is SGDLS and CDR2 is YYNGEE. The CDR3 contains 17 residues. J was trimmed by 7 bases and V by 0 bases; bases with no gene match: 11. Fresh peripheral blood, roughly 9.8 ml of it, supplied the PBMCs. RNA transcripts were the template for amplifying TCR beta CDR3 regions. HTBI primers drove first-round RT-PCR of the TCR CDR3. TCRdb re-called the multiplex PCR reads with MiXCR, one entry per CDR3 protein. The sample carries hundreds of thousands of distinct CDR3 sequences, 13% recorded once.

This TCR derives from a woman aged 18 to 35 with Graves' hyperthyroidism. The chain is built from TRBV9 and TRBJ2-2, with 8 bases lining up with TRBD2. Sequencing was done on a sample of blood. CDR3 region: CASSVDTLRGANGELFF. CDR3 bases: TGTGCCAGCAGCGTAGATACTCTGCGGGGGGCTAACGGGGAGCTGTTTTTT.